This is a list of T cell receptor beta chains from one sample in a study of graft-versus-host responses after intestinal transplantation. Repertoires were generated with immunoSEQ multiplex PCR, while TCRdb's copy carries only in-frame clones and drops some. This sample has under 25,000 clones, with around 33% found just once. The material sequenced was alloreactive CD4+ T cells from a mixed lymphocyte reaction culture, taken before transplantation. Receptors originate from a human patient who was an organ donor for intestinal transplantation. Each CDR3 is given with its conserved first and last residue. The D gene is left open where the match is weak.

J: TRBJ1-3; D: NA; V: TRBV11-2; CDR3: CASSLRSGSTIYF
J: TRBJ1-1; D: NA; V: TRBV2; CDR3: CASRRGGGLNTEAFF
J: TRBJ2-3; D: TRBD1; V: TRBV6-1; CDR3: CAGGTGDTDTQYF
J: TRBJ1-2; D: NA; V: TRBV5-7; CDR3: CASSSDTVLLGGYTF
J: TRBJ2-7; D: TRBD2; V: TRBV6-1; CDR3: CASSEFGGSNGEQYF
J: TRBJ2-7; D: TRBD1; V: TRBV7-2; CDR3: CASSGQGSYEQYF
J: TRBJ1-1; D: NA; V: TRBV6-1; CDR3: CASSEALGVGTEAFF
J: TRBJ2-7; D: TRBD2; V: TRBV5-6; CDR3: CASSLGASGIYEQYF
J: TRBJ2-3; D: NA; V: TRBV6-5; CDR3: CASSAQGGSTDTQYF
J: TRBJ2-1; D: NA; V: TRBV27; CDR3: CASSLFSGGGQFF
J: TRBJ1-1; D: NA; V: TRBV15; CDR3: CATSGEVGGGTEAFF
J: TRBJ1-2; D: NA; V: TRBV29-1; CDR3: CSAGGNYGYTF
J: TRBJ1-1; D: NA; V: TRBV19; CDR3: CASSRDILGSSEAFF
J: TRBJ1-3; D: NA; V: TRBV11-2; CDR3: CASSLDGAGNTIYF
J: TRBJ2-5; D: NA; V: TRBV2; CDR3: CASSLARGAETQYF
J: TRBJ2-1; D: NA; V: TRBV6-1; CDR3: CASSERDNEQFF
J: TRBJ2-7; D: NA; V: TRBV29-1; CDR3: CSVGGAYEQYF
J: TRBJ2-4; D: NA; V: TRBV4-2; CDR3: CASSQDSYIQYF
J: TRBJ1-4; D: NA; V: TRBV29-1; CDR3: CSVGDRFPIEKLFF
J: TRBJ1-2; D: NA; V: TRBV2; CDR3: CASRVGQGQGYTF
J: TRBJ2-1; D: NA; V: TRBV19; CDR3: CASSPSSYNEQFF
J: TRBJ2-7; D: NA; V: TRBV10-3; CDR3: CAISESLGGYEQYF
J: TRBJ2-3; D: TRBD2; V: TRBV30; CDR3: CACASGSTDTQYF
J: TRBJ2-1; D: TRBD2; V: TRBV19; CDR3: CASSMGLAWGNEQFF
J: TRBJ2-3; D: TRBD2; V: TRBV11-2; CDR3: CASTPGLAVKQYF
J: TRBJ2-1; D: TRBD2; V: TRBV29-1; CDR3: CSVASAGGSEQFF
J: TRBJ1-5; D: NA; V: TRBV7-1; CDR3: CASSSFTGEPQHF
J: TRBJ2-7; D: TRBD1; V: TRBV19; CDR3: CASSGQGAPPYEQYF
J: TRBJ1-3; D: NA; V: TRBV6-1; CDR3: CASSELRGNTIYF
J: TRBJ2-5; D: NA; V: TRBV7-9; CDR3: CASSSVGATQYF
J: TRBJ2-3; D: TRBD1; V: TRBV15; CDR3: CATSRGDSSTDTQYF
J: TRBJ2-1; D: TRBD2; V: TRBV10-3; CDR3: CAISDLSGAFNNEQFF
J: TRBJ2-5; D: NA; V: TRBV5-8; CDR3: CASTPFFQETQYF
J: TRBJ2-7; D: NA; V: TRBV23-1; CDR3: CASSHLAQGSYEQYF
J: TRBJ2-1; D: NA; V: TRBV30; CDR3: CAWSPGTSYNEQFF
J: TRBJ2-5; D: NA; V: TRBV30; CDR3: CAWSYRVQETQYF
J: TRBJ2-7; D: NA; V: TRBV27; CDR3: CASSPQGMGEQYF
J: TRBJ1-1; D: NA; V: TRBV2; CDR3: CASSESGGGTEAFF
J: TRBJ1-4; D: NA; V: TRBV11-3; CDR3: CASSLSPGRGLFF
J: TRBJ1-4; D: NA; V: TRBV28; CDR3: CASSTNLATNEKLFF
J: TRBJ2-5; D: TRBD1; V: TRBV5-4; CDR3: CASSFTGGETQYF
J: TRBJ2-1; D: NA; V: TRBV6-1; CDR3: CASREAGHNEQFF
J: TRBJ2-3; D: NA; V: TRBV19; CDR3: CASSVGHASTDTQYF
J: TRBJ1-2; D: NA; V: TRBV7-8; CDR3: CASSPREGRAYGYTF
J: TRBJ1-1; D: NA; V: TRBV7-9; CDR3: CASSSKGVGVNTEAFF
J: TRBJ2-7; D: TRBD2; V: TRBV7-2; CDR3: CASSLRAGSGRVLEQYF
J: TRBJ2-1; D: NA; V: TRBV2; CDR3: CASSRGGYNEQFF
J: TRBJ2-3; D: TRBD2; V: TRBV11-3; CDR3: CASSLLSGSGSTDTQYF
J: TRBJ2-7; D: TRBD1; V: TRBV28; CDR3: CASSRPRGNSYEQYF
J: TRBJ2-2; D: TRBD1; V: TRBV6-5; CDR3: CASSWGQGNTGELFF
J: TRBJ2-5; D: NA; V: TRBV5-4; CDR3: CASSFLGAQETQYF
J: TRBJ2-2; D: TRBD2; V: TRBV2; CDR3: CASSEALPGGQLFF
J: TRBJ1-3; D: TRBD1; V: TRBV4-1; CDR3: CASSLRQGLDTIYF
J: TRBJ2-2; D: TRBD2; V: TRBV5-5; CDR3: CASSSSGRWAGELFF